This T cell receptor (beta chain) was recorded in a study of CD8+CD57+ T cells in acquired aplastic anemia. V lost 0 bases and J lost 2, with 13 bases in between. The CDR3 length is 15 residues. Germline V lookup: CDR1 DFQATT, CDR2 SNEGSKA (reference sequence). TCR beta VDJ and CDR3 profiles were obtained from a genomic DNA template. TCRdb ran MiXCR on the reads and lists one entry per CDR3 protein. The profile covers about 190,000 distinct CDR3 sequences, with nearly 50% appearing a single time and approximately 9.4% taken by the ten largest. Previously, flow cytometry had revealed CD8+CD57+ cell expansion in the patients chosen for sequencing.

The sequence came from a human donor with aplastic anemia. The V call is TRBV20-1, the J call TRBJ1-1; D is unclear. Sequencing used sorted CD4+, CD8+, or CD8+CD57+ T cells (not recorded which) from PBMCs. The CDR3 coding sequence is TGCAGTGCTAGAGAGAATGGCAAACTAAACACTGAAGCTTTCTTT. Translating gives CSARENGKLNTEAFF.